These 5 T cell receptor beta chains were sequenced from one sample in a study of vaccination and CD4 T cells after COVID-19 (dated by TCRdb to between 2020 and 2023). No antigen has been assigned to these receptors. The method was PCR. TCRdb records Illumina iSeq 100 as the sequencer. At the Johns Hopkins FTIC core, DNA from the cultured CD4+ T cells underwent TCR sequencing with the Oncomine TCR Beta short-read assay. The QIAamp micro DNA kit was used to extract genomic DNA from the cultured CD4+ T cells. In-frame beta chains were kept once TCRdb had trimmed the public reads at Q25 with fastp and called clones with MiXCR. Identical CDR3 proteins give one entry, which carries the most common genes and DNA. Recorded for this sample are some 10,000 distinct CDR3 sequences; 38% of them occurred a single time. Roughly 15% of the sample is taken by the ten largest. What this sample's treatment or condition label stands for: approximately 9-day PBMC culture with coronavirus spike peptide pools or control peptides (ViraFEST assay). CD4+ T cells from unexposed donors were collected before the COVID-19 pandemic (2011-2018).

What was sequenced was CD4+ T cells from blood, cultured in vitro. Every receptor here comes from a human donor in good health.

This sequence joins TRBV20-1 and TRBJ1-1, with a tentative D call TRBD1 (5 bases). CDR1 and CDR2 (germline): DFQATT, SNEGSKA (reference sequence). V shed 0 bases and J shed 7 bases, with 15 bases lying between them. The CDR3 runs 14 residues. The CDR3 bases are TGCAGTGCTAGAGATCGTGTAGGGGCCGGTGAAGCTTTCTTT. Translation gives CSARDRVGAGEAFF.

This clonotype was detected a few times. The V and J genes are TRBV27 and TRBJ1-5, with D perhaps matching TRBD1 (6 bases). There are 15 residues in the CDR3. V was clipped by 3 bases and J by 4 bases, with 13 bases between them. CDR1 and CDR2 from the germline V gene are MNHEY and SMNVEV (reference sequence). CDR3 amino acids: CASSFGRQGNQPQHF. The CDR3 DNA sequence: TGTGCCAGCAGTTTTGGGAGGCAGGGGAATCAGCCCCAGCATTTT.

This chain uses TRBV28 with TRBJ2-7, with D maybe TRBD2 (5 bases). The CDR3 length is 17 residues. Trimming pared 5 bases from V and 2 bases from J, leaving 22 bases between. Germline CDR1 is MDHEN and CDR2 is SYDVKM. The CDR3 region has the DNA TGTGCCAGCAGTCCACGGGAAGGACGGAGGATCCCCTACGAGCAGTACTTC. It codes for CASSPREGRRIPYEQYF.

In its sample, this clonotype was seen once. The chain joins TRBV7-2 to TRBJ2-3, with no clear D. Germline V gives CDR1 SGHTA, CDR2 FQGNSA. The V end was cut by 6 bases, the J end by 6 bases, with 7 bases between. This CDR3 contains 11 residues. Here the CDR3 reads CASRKVDTQYF. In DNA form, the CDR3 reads TGTGCCAGCAGAAAGGTGGATACGCAGTATTTT.

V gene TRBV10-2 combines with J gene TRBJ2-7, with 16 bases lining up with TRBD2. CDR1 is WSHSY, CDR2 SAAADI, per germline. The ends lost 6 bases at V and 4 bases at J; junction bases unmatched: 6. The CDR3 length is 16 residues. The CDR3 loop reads CASSGGLAGGTYEQYF. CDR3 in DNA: TGCGCCAGCAGCGGGGGACTAGCGGGAGGGACTTACGAGCAGTACTTC.